The sequence of this T cell receptor (beta chain) was determined in a study of blood T cell repertoires in COVID-19. Turning to the study itself: COVID-19 samples, acute and convalescent, were from the United States, Italy and Spain. T cells, B-cell-depleted T cells, or PBMCs provided the cDNA or gDNA that served as material.

Original processing notes: Estimation of nucleated cell counts relied on the amplification of reference gene primers. Profiling relied on immunoSEQ multiplex PCR, and the TCRdb table lists in-frame clones only, not all of them. Clone size and the V and J calls come from that table; the DNA yielded D and trimming. Of 260,000 or so clones listed, approximately 85% are singletons. Germline V gives CDR1 SGHKS, CDR2 YYEKEE (reference sequence). The CDR3 loop spans 15 amino acids. The ends were cut back, 4 bases at V and 0 bases at J, with 14 bases in the middle. The clonotype comes from a woman between 65 and 79 years old with acute or convalescent COVID-19. This chain connects TRBV5-5 to TRBJ2-7, with a weak D call TRBD1 (6 bases). Sequencing input: peripheral blood. CDR3 sequence reads: CASSLGQTSSYEQYF. The DNA for the CDR3 is TGTGCCAGCAGCCTAGGACAGACGAGCTCCTACGAGCAGTACTTC.